These 9 T cell receptor beta chains were sequenced from one sample in a study of shared clonotypes between healthy human individuals. Sequenced by immunoSEQ multiplex PCR; TCRdb stores in-frame clones only, minus some. The profile covers under 2,500,000 clones, with approximately 95% appearing a single time and roughly 0.13% taken by the ten largest. Sequencing was performed on naive CD4+ T cells sorted from blood. Indicated subset: CD45RA+ positively selected. The receptor set was obtained from a man aged 18 to 29 in good health.

The V and J genes are TRBV29-1 and TRBJ1-1, with TRBD1 as a possible D gene (5 bases). V lost 0 bases and J lost 4, with 15 bases in between. Germline V gene sequence: CDR1 SQVTM, CDR2 ANQGSEA. This CDR3 spans 15 amino acids. The CDR3 bases are TGCAGCGTTGAAGATCTTCAGGGAGGGCTCACTGAAGCTTTCTTT. Translated: CSVEDLQGGLTEAFF.

As to this clone: Different DNA sequences within this sample yield the same CDR3. CDR3 loop: CAWSQGGSNEKLFF. In DNA form, the CDR3 reads TGTGCCTGGTCCCAGGGCGGTAGTAATGAAAAACTGTTTTTT. V and J are TRBV30 and TRBJ1-4, with a possible D match to TRBD1 (5 bases). Germline V gene lookup returns CDR1 GTSNPN and CDR2 SVGIG (reference sequence). Trimming took off 5 bases at V and 4 bases at J, with 14 bases between the two ends. The CDR3 is made up of 14 amino acids.

The rearrangement links TRBV6-1 to TRBJ1-1; unclear D gene. Per germline, CDR1 MNHNS and CDR2 SASEGT. CDR3 length: 15 residues. Trimming stripped 3 bases from V and 2 bases from J, with 13 bases between. CDR3 nucleotides: TGTGCCAGCAGTGACCTCGGAGAAACCAACACTGAAGCTTTCTTT. Protein sequence: CASSDLGETNTEAFF.

This chain's CDR3 is CASSQGPLGTNEKLFF. Written as DNA, the CDR3 is TGCGCCAGCAGCCAAGGGCCCCTTGGAACTAATGAAAAACTGTTTTTT. The chain couples TRBV4-1 to TRBJ1-4; unclear D gene. From germline, CDR1 is MGHRA and CDR2 YSYEKL. CDR3 length: 16 amino acids. Trimming took 1 base from V and 1 from J, leaving 10 bases between them.

This clone appeared a single time. The V call is TRBV18, the J call TRBJ2-2, with TRBD2 as a possible D gene (5 bases). Trimming cost V 7 bases and J 5 bases, with 14 bases left between them. The CDR3 runs to 14 residues. Germline lookup yields CDR1 KGHSH and CDR2 LQKENI. The CDR3 region is CASCPSAGTGELFF. As DNA, the CDR3 is TGTGCCAGCTGCCCGTCGGCGGGTACCGGGGAGCTGTTTTTT.

The rearrangement uses TRBV18 and TRBJ1-5; D gene unclear. V was clipped by 4 bases and J by 4 bases, with 8 bases between them. CDR1 is KGHSH, CDR2 LQKENI, per germline. The CDR3 contains 13 residues. The CDR3 spells CASSQEANQPQHF. The CDR3 DNA follows: TGTGCCAGCTCACAGGAGGCGAATCAGCCCCAGCATTTT.

The chain has TRBV7-9 and TRBJ1-1, with D possibly matching TRBD1 (5 bases). V was clipped by 3 bases and J by 3 bases, with 14 bases between them. This CDR3 is 15 amino acids long. Germline V CDR1 and CDR2: SEHNR, FQNEAQ (reference sequence). The CDR3 loop is CASSLEYPGDTEAFF. CDR3 in DNA: TGTGCCAGCAGCTTGGAATATCCGGGGGACACTGAAGCTTTCTTT.

The chain uses TRBV30 and TRBJ2-6; D may match TRBD1 or TRBD2 (5 bases each). V lost 3 bases and J 4 bases, leaving 10 bases between the germline ends. The CDR3 loop spans 14 amino acids. From germline, CDR1 is GTSNPN and CDR2 SVGIG (reference sequence). The DNA of the CDR3 is TGTGCCTGGAGAAGAGGGGTCGGGGCCAACGTCCTGACTTTC. Protein product: CAWRRGVGANVLTF.

The CDR3 region has the DNA TGTGCCAGCAGTTTACGGTCAGTGACACGGTTTAATTCACCCCTCCACTTT. As protein: CASSLRSVTRFNSPLHF. The chain has TRBV27 and TRBJ1-6; D ambiguous. This CDR3 spans 17 amino acids. The germline gives CDR1 MNHEY, CDR2 SMNVEV (reference sequence). Trimming removed 2 bases at V and 6 bases at J, with 17 bases between.